Below are 24 T cell receptor beta chains sequenced from a single sample in a study of molecular identifiers for immune sequencing clone quantification. TCRdb redid the calling of the PCR reads with MiXCR, one entry per CDR3 protein. The sample shows hundreds of thousands of distinct CDR3 sequences, roughly 27% of them seen only once. Specimen: naive CD8+ T cells from blood, with Jurkat cell RNA spiked in. This sample's subset: FACS-sorted CD8+CD4-CCR7+CD45RA+ naive T cells. These receptors came from a human donor in good health. Some libraries in this study had Jurkat cell RNA spiked in.

The CDR3 nucleotides are TGTGCCAGCAGCCGGGGTACAGGGAGAGCCGAGCAGTACTTC. Protein product: CASSRGTGRAEQYF. The rearrangement links TRBV28 to TRBJ2-7; TRBD1 is a possible D gene (6 bases). With 6 bases removed from V and 6 bases from J, the gap between germline ends came to 18 bases. The CDR3 loop spans 14 amino acids. Germline V gene data show CDR1 as MDHEN and CDR2 as SYDVKM.

This clonotype showed up many times. The gene calls are TRBV6-5 and TRBJ2-7, with a tentative D call TRBD1 (7 bases). Between the trimmed V and J ends, which lost 2 bases and 2 bases, there was a span of 16 bases. This CDR3 region has 16 residues. Germline CDR1 reads MNHEY; CDR2 reads SVGAGI. CDR3 protein: CASSYTNQGGTYEQYF. The CDR3 DNA reads as TGTGCCAGCAGTTACACTAATCAGGGGGGTACCTACGAGCAGTACTTC.

Notes on this clonotype: This likely came from a read error, as a far larger clone is one base away. The genes are TRBV4-3 and TRBJ2-3; D not resolved. Germline CDR1 and CDR2: LGHNA and YSLEER. The CDR3 consists of 14 residues. CDR3 sequence: CARSQDSSTDTQYF. The DNA of the CDR3 is TGCGCCCGCAGCCAAGATAGCAGCACAGATACGCAGTATTTT.

Worth noting for this clonotype: With a much larger clone just one base away, this may be a read error. The chain employs TRBV12-3 or TRBV12-4 and TRBJ2-3; 7 bases are a match to TRBD1. The trim removed 5 bases at V and 4 bases at J, leaving 9 bases unmatched. The CDR3 is 15 residues long. In DNA form, the CDR3 reads TGTGCCAGCAGTCTCGGGACAGACCTGGCAGATACGCAGTATTTT. It specifies CASSLGTDLADTQYF.

This clonotype was observed at least ten times. This rearrangement joins TRBV6-5 to TRBJ2-7, with D possibly matching TRBD2 (6 bases). CDR1 and CDR2 (germline): MNHEY, SVGAGI. There are 14 residues in the CDR3. Between the trimmed V and J ends, which lost 7 bases and 2 bases, there was a span of 15 bases. The CDR3 is CASKMGSGPYEQYF. As DNA, the CDR3 is TGTGCCAGCAAAATGGGTAGCGGTCCCTACGAGCAGTACTTC.

About this clonotype: Since the CDR3 does not end with the conserved phenylalanine or tryptophan, this likely comes from a read error. V is TRBV4-1 and J is TRBJ2-1; D may be TRBD1 (6 bases). Germline CDR1 reads MGHRA; CDR2 reads YSYEKL. This CDR3 has 16 residues. Trimming left V 1 base short and J 8 bases short, with 18 bases between. This CDR3 reads CASSQGQASPTYEQFL. The DNA of the CDR3 is TGCGCCAGCAGCCAAGGACAGGCCTCTCCTACATATGAGCAGTTCCTC.

There are many counts of this clonotype. J is TRBJ1-3 and V is TRBV6-5; D not resolved. Deletions cut 6 bases from V and 9 bases from J, with 27 bases between. Germline-derived CDR1 and CDR2 are MNHEY and SVGAGI. The CDR3 runs 17 residues. This CDR3 is CASSPEAGLLQVGTIYF. The CDR3 bases are TGTGCCAGCAGCCCAGAGGCTGGACTGCTCCAAGTTGGCACCATATATTTT.

The chain couples TRBV4-1 to TRBJ1-1; D uncertain. The CDR3 consists of 15 residues. Germline CDR1 is MGHRA and CDR2 is YSYEKL. V lost 6 bases and J 1 base, leaving 15 bases between the germline ends. DNA for the CDR3: TGCGCCAGCAGTCGGGCCCCAACAGAGAACACTGAAGCTTTCTTT. Translated: CASSRAPTENTEAFF.

This sequence joins TRBV19 and TRBJ1-1; D may be TRBD1 (5 bases). Trimming took off 4 bases at V and 6 bases at J, with 12 bases between the two ends. The CDR3 runs 13 residues. Germline V CDR1 and CDR2: LNHDA, SQIVND (reference sequence). DNA of the CDR3: TGTGCCAGTAGTACCGGGGGATGGCCTGAAGCTTTCTTT. Its protein product is CASSTGGWPEAFF.

This clonotype has only a few counts. This sequence joins TRBV11-2 and TRBJ1-6; a weak D match, TRBD1 (6 bases). The CDR3 runs to 13 residues. V was trimmed by 4 bases and J by 9 bases, leaving 10 bases between them. CDR1 and CDR2 from the germline V gene are SGHAT and FQNNGV. Here the CDR3 reads CASSSDRGSPLHF. Here the CDR3 DNA reads TGTGCCAGCAGCTCGGACAGAGGTTCACCCCTCCACTTT.

Comment on this clonotype: A clone one base away is much larger, so this may be a read error. The chain uses TRBV29-1 and TRBJ2-3, with a tentative D call TRBD1 (5 bases). The CDR3 is 12 amino acids. Germline CDR1 reads SQVTM; CDR2 reads ANQGSEA. Here the CDR3 DNA reads TGCAGAGCAGACAGTGGTGCGAATACGCAGTATTTT. Translating gives CRADSGANTQYF.

This clonotype was observed a handful of times. The CDR3 sequence: CASRPGVLGADTQYF. The CDR3 DNA reads TGCGCCAGCAGACCCGGGGTCCTGGGGGCAGATACGCAGTATTTT. This rearrangement joins TRBV5-1 to TRBJ2-3; D assignment may be TRBD1 or TRBD2 (5 bases each). Germline assignment: CDR1 SGHRS and CDR2 YFSETQ. The V gene lost 5 bases and the J gene lost 4 bases, with 17 bases spanning the gap. This CDR3 is 15 amino acids long. The full variable domain, completed using reference TRBV5-1 and TRBJ2-3, is KAGVTQTPRYLIKTRGQQVTLSCSPISGHRSVSWYQQTPGQGLQFLFEYFSETQRNKGNFPGRFSGRQFSNSRSEMNVSTLELGDSALYLCASRPGVLGADTQYFGPGTRLTVL.

This clonotype was seen only a few times. The chain has TRBV19 and TRBJ2-2, with no clear D. Germline V lookup: CDR1 LNHDA, CDR2 SQIVND (reference sequence). CDR3 length: 15 amino acids. The V gene lost 5 bases and the J gene lost 0 bases, with 10 bases spanning the gap. In DNA, the CDR3 is TGTGCCAGTAGTTATGACGTGGCGAACACCGGGGAGCTGTTTTTT. Its translation is CASSYDVANTGELFF.

The chain joins TRBV6-5 to TRBJ2-1; 8 bases line up with TRBD1. Losses at the gene ends were 7 bases for V and 3 bases for J; bases not matched to a gene: 14. CDR3 length: 17 amino acids. Germline values: CDR1 MNHEY, CDR2 SVGAGI. The CDR3 sequence is CASNYYTGQGFYNEQFF. In DNA form, the CDR3 reads TGTGCCAGCAATTATTATACCGGACAGGGCTTCTACAATGAGCAGTTCTTC.

The V gene is TRBV6-6, the J gene TRBJ2-3, with D possibly being TRBD2 (7 bases). V dropped 1 base and J dropped 2 bases, with 13 bases sitting between them. Looked up from germline, CDR1 is MNHNY and CDR2 is SVGAGI (reference sequence). The CDR3 loop spans 16 amino acids. The CDR3: CASSYFFGGATDTQYF. DNA of the CDR3: TGTGCCAGCAGTTACTTTTTTGGGGGGGCCACAGATACGCAGTATTTT.

This clonotype turned up a few times. V and J are TRBV21-1 and TRBJ2-7; TRBD1, as called in the table, went unchecked against the DNA. TRBV21-1 represents a pseudogene. The CDR3 has 14 residues. Written as DNA, the CDR3 is TGTGCCAGCACCCCGGGACAGGGGATCTACGAGCAGTACTTC. This translates into CASTPGQGIYEQYF.

The chain uses TRBV29-1 and TRBJ2-1; 12 bases align to TRBD2. V dropped 6 bases and J dropped 0; count of bases not matched to a gene: 9. Germline CDR1 and CDR2: SQVTM and ANQGSEA. The CDR3 is made up of 17 amino acids. CDR3 nucleotides: TGCAGCGTGAGGACTAGCGGGGTAGGGGGCTCCTACAATGAGCAGTTCTTC. Translation: CSVRTSGVGGSYNEQFF.

This clonotype was recorded a few times. The CDR3 DNA sequence: TGCAGTGCTAGAACCGACAGGGCCGTGGATGAGCAGTTCTTC. This sequence encodes CSARTDRAVDEQFF. The chain carries TRBV20-1 and TRBJ2-1; 7 bases line up with TRBD1. The CDR3 extends over 14 amino acids. J gave up 8 bases and V 2 bases, and 9 bases lay outside the gene matches. CDR1 and CDR2 from the germline V gene are DFQATT and SNEGSKA (reference sequence).

This chain uses TRBV12-3 or TRBV12-4 with TRBJ2-7; the D call may be TRBD1 or TRBD2 (5 bases each). With 4 bases removed from V and 5 bases from J, the gap between germline ends came to 9 bases. The CDR3 totals 12 residues. CDR3 sequence (DNA): TGTGCCAGCAGTTCGCTGGGACACGAGCAGTACTTC. This sequence encodes CASSSLGHEQYF.

This clonotype was seen at least ten times. The chain uses TRBV2 and TRBJ1-5; 12 positions match TRBD1. The ends lost 6 bases at V and 6 bases at J; junction bases unmatched: 6. In germline, CDR1 is SNHLY, CDR2 FYNNEI. The CDR3 runs to 15 residues. The CDR3 DNA follows: TGTGCCAGCAGACCGGGACAGGGGGCGATTCAGCCCCAGCATTTT. Residues: CASRPGQGAIQPQHF. Combining the CDR3 with reference TRBV2 and TRBJ1-5 gives the whole variable domain EPEVTQTPSHQVTQMGQEVILRCVPISNHLYFYWYRQILGQKVEFLVSFYNNEISEKSEIFDDQFSVERPDGSNFTLKIRSTKLEDSAMYFCASRPGQGAIQPQHFGDGTRLSIL.

This clonotype has only a few counts. This chain uses TRBV7-9 with TRBJ2-7; 7 nucleotides align to TRBD1. After removal of 5 bases from V and 1 base from J, the junction contained 11 bases not matched to a gene. Germline lookup yields CDR1 SEHNR and CDR2 FQNEAQ (reference sequence). The CDR3 has 16 amino acids. The DNA for the CDR3 is TGTGCCAGCAGCCCCCCCTCTGGACAGGCTTCCTACGAGCAGTACTTC. Translated, it gives CASSPPSGQASYEQYF.

This clonotype showed up just a few times. V and J are TRBV7-9 and TRBJ1-2; D perhaps matches TRBD1 (5 bases). The length of the CDR3 is 14 residues. Germline loops: CDR1 SEHNR, CDR2 FQNEAQ (reference sequence). V dropped 6 bases and J dropped 0 bases, with 11 bases sitting between them. The CDR3 loop is CASRGQEANYGYTF. The CDR3 DNA reads as TGTGCCAGCAGAGGACAAGAAGCTAACTATGGCTACACCTTC.

A note on this clonotype: One end of the junction is discordant with germline, which a read error may explain. This sequence joins TRBV4-3 and TRBJ1-2; D perhaps matches TRBD1 (6 bases). Germline values: CDR1 LGHNA, CDR2 YSLEER. CDR3 length: 14 residues. CDR3 sequence reads: CASSPPGQNYGCTF. Here the CDR3 DNA reads TGCGCCAGCAGCCCTCCCGGACAGAACTATGGCTGCACCTTC.

Remarks on this clonotype: A much larger clone differs by one base, so this may be a read error. The V call is TRBV10-3, the J call TRBJ1-1; D remains ambiguous. V was shortened by 4 bases and J by 1 base, with 4 bases between the two germline ends. The germline gives CDR1 ENHRY, CDR2 SYGVKD. CDR3 size: 12 residues. The CDR3 nucleotides are TGTGCCATCAGTGCAGAGAACACTGAAGCTTTCTTT. The encoded protein is CAISAENTEAFF.